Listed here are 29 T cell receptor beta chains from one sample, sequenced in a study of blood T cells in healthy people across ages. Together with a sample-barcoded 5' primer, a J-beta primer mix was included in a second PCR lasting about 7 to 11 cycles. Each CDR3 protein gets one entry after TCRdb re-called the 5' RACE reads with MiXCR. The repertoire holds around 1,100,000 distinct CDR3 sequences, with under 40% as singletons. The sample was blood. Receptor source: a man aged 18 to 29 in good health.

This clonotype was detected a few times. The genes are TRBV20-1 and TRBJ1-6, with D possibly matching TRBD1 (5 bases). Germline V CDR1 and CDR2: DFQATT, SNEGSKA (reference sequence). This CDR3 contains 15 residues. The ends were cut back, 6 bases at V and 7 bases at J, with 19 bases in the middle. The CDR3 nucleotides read TGCAGTGCACCCAGCTTGCAGGGCCGAAATTCACCCCTCCACTTT. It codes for CSAPSLQGRNSPLHF.

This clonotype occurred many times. In DNA, the CDR3 is TGTGCCAGCAGCCAGGGTGCCGAGCAGTACTTC. Its protein is CASSQGAEQYF. This sequence joins TRBV3-1 and TRBJ2-7; D remains unclear. Germline CDR1 reads LGHDT; CDR2 reads YNNKEL (reference sequence). The CDR3 runs to 11 residues. V was cut by 3 bases and J by 6 bases, with 6 bases left in between.

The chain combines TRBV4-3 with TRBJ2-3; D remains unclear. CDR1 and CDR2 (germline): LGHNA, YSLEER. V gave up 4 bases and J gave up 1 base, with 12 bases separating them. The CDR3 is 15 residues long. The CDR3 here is CASSRLKGRTDTQYF. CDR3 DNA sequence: TGCGCCAGCAGCCGCCTCAAAGGTCGCACAGATACGCAGTATTTT.

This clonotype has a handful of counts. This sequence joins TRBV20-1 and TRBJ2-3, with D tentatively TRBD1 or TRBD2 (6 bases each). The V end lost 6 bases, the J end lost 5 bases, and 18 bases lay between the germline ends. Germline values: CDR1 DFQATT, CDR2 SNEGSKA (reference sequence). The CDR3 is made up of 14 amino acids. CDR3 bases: TGCAGTGCCATAGGGGGACTGGAACTAGATACGCAGTATTTT. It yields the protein CSAIGGLELDTQYF.

Here the CDR3 reads CASTESGFNQPQHF. The CDR3 DNA is TGTGCCAGCACCGAATCGGGGTTCAATCAGCCCCAGCATTTT. The V call is TRBV28, the J call TRBJ1-5; D is ambiguous. This CDR3 is built from 14 residues. Germline lookup yields CDR1 MDHEN and CDR2 SYDVKM. V was clipped by 7 bases and J by 3 bases, with 13 bases between them.

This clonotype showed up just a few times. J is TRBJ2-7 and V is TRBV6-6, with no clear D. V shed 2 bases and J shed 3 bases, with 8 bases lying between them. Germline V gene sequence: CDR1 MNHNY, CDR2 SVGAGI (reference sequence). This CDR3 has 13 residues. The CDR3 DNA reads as TGTGCCAGCAGTTACGGGGTCCTCTACGAGCAGTACTTC. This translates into CASSYGVLYEQYF.

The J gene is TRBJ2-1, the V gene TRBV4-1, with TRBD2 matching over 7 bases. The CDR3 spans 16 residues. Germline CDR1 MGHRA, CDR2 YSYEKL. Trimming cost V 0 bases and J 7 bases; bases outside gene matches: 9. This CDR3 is CASSQDLAGEGNEQFF. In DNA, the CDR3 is TGCGCCAGCAGCCAAGATCTGGCGGGGGAGGGAAATGAGCAGTTCTTC.

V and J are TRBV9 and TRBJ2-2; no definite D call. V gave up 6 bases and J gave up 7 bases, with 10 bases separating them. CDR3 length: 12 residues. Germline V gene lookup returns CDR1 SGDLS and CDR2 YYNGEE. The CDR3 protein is CASTAEDGELFF. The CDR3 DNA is TGTGCCAGCACCGCCGAAGACGGGGAGCTGTTTTTT. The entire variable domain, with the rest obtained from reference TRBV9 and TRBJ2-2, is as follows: DSGVTQTPKHLITATGQRVTLRCSPRSGDLSVYWYQQSLDQGLQFLIQYYNGEERAKGNILERFSAQQFPDLHSELNLSSLELGDSALYFCASTAEDGELFFGEGSRLTVL.

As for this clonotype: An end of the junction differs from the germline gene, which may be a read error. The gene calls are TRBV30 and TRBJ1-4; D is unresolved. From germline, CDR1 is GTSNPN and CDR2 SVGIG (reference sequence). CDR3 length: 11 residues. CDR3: CAGSVGEKLFF. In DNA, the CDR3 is TGTGCCGGGAGTGTTGGGGAAAAACTGTTTTTT.

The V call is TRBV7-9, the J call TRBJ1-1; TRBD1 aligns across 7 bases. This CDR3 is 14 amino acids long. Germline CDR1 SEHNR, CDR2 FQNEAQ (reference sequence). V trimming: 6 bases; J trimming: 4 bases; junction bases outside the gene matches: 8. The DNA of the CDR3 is TGTGCCAGCAGTCGGCAGGGGGTGGGCACTGAAGCTTTCTTT. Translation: CASSRQGVGTEAFF.

The DNA of the CDR3 is TGTGCCAGCAGTTATGGGGGTGGAGGGTTCAGCAATCAGCCCCAGCATTTT. It encodes CASSYGGGGFSNQPQHF. The chain couples TRBV6-6 to TRBJ1-5; D might be TRBD1 (5 bases). The CDR3 spans 17 residues. Trimming shortened V by 3 bases and J by 1 base, and 16 bases separated the two germline ends. Germline assignment: CDR1 MNHNY and CDR2 SVGAGI (reference sequence).

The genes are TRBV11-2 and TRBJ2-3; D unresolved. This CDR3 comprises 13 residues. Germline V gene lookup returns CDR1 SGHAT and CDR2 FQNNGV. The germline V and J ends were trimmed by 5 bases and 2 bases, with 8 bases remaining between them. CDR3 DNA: TGTGCCAGCAGCCCGTGGACCACAGATACGCAGTATTTT. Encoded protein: CASSPWTTDTQYF.

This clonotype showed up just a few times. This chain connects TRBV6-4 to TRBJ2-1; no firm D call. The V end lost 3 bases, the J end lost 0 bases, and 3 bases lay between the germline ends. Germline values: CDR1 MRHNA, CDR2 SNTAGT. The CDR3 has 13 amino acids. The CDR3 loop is CASSESSYNEQFF. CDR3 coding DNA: TGTGCCAGCAGTGAGAGCTCCTACAATGAGCAGTTCTTC.

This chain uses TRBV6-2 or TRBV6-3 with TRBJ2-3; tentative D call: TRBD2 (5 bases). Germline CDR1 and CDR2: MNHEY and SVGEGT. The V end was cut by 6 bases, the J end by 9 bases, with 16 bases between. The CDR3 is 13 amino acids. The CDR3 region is CASSLPKGRTQYF. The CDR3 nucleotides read TGTGCCAGCAGCCTACCGAAAGGGAGAACGCAGTATTTT.

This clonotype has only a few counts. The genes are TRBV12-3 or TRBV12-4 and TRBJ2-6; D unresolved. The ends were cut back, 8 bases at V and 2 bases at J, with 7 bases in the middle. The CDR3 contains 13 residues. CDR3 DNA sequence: TGTGCCAGCCGGTTGGCTGGGGCCAACGTCCTGACTTTC. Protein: CASRLAGANVLTF.

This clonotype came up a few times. The CDR3 here is CATSIGGTNQPQHF. The CDR3 bases are TGTGCCACCAGCATTGGGGGGACCAATCAGCCCCAGCATTTT. The chain is built from TRBV15 and TRBJ1-5, with D possibly being TRBD1 (5 bases). This CDR3 has 14 residues. V shed 4 bases and J shed 3 bases, with 10 bases lying between them. The V gene's germline CDR1 is LNHNV and CDR2 YYDKDF (reference sequence).

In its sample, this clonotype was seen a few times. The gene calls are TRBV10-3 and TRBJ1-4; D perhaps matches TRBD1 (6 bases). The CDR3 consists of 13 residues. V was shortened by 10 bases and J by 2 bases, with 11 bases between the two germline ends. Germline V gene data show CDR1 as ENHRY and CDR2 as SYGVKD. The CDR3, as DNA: TGTGCCACCCAGGGGAATACTAATGAAAAACTGTTTTTT. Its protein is CATQGNTNEKLFF.

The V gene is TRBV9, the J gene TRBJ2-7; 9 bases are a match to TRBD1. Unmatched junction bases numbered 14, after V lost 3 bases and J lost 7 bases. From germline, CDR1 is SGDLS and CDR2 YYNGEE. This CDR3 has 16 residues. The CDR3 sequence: CASSASRDRATWEQYF. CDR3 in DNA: TGTGCCAGCAGCGCCTCCCGGGACAGGGCTACCTGGGAGCAGTACTTC.

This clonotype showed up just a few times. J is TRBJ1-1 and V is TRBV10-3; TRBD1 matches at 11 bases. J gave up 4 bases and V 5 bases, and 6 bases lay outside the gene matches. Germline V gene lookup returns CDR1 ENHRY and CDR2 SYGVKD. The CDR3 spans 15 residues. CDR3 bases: TGTGCCATCAGTCGGACAGGGGGCGCGAGCACTGAAGCTTTCTTT. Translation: CAISRTGGASTEAFF.

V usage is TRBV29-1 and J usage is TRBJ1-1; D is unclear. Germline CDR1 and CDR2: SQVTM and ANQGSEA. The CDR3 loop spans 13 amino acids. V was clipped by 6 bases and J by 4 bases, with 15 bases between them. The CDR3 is CSVVGVSTTEAFF. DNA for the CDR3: TGCAGCGTCGTGGGCGTGAGTACCACTGAAGCTTTCTTT.

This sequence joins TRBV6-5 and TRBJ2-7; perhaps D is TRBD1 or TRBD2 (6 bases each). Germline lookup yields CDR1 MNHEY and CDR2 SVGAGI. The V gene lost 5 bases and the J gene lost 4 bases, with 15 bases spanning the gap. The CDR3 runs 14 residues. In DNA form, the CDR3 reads TGTGCCAGCAGTGACGGAGGGGGAGAGTACGAGCAGTACTTC. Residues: CASSDGGGEYEQYF.

Here the CDR3 DNA reads TGCAGCGGCCAGACAGGGCGAGGTGGCTACACCTTC. It encodes CSGQTGRGGYTF. V gene TRBV29-1 combines with J gene TRBJ1-2, with 7 bases identical to TRBD1. This CDR3 spans 12 amino acids. The J segment lost 7 bases and the V segment lost 7 bases, leaving 9 bases of the junction unmatched. Germline assignment: CDR1 SQVTM and CDR2 ANQGSEA.

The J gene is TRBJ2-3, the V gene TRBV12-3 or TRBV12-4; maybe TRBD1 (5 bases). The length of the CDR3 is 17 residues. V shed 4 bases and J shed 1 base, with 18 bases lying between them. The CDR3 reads CASSSTPQGARTDTQYF. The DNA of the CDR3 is TGTGCCAGCAGTTCAACGCCACAAGGGGCCCGCACAGATACGCAGTATTTT.

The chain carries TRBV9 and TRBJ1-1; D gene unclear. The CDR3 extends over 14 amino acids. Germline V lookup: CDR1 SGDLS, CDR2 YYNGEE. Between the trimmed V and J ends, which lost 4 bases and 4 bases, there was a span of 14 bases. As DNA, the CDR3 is TGTGCCAGCAGCCCATACTCAGGCGGCACTGAAGCTTTCTTT. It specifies CASSPYSGGTEAFF. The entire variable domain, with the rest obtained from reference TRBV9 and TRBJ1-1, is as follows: DSGVTQTPKHLITATGQRVTLRCSPRSGDLSVYWYQQSLDQGLQFLIQYYNGEERAKGNILERFSAQQFPDLHSELNLSSLELGDSALYFCASSPYSGGTEAFFGQGTRLTVV.

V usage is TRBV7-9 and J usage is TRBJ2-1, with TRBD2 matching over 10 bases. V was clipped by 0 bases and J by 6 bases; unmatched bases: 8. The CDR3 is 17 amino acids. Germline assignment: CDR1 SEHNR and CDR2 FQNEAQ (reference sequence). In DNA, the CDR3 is TGTGCCAGCAGCTTAGCCAGCGGGGGGGCCTTTTCCAATGAGCAGTTCTTC. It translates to CASSLASGGAFSNEQFF.

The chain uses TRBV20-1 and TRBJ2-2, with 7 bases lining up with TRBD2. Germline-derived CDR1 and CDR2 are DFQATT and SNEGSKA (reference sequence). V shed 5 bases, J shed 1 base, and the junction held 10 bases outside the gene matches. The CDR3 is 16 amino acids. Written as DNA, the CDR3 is TGCAGTGCTTCGCCATCTAGCGGAGAGAACACCGGGGAGCTGTTTTTT. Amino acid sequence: CSASPSSGENTGELFF.

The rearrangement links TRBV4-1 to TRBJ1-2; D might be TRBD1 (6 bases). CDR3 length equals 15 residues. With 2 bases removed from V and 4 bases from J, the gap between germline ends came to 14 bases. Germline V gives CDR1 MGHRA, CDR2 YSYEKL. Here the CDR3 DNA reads TGCGCCAGCAGCCAAAGGGACACGGACACCTATGGCTACACCTTC. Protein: CASSQRDTDTYGYTF.

The CDR3 DNA follows: TGTGCCAGCAGCTTAGGTAGGGGGGGCCATGAGCAGTTCTTC. Its translation: CASSLGRGGHEQFF. This chain connects TRBV7-3 to TRBJ2-1; weak D call: TRBD2 (7 bases). The CDR3 extends over 14 amino acids. Germline V lookup: CDR1 SGHTA, CDR2 FQGTGA. V lost 2 bases and J lost 8, with 13 bases in between.

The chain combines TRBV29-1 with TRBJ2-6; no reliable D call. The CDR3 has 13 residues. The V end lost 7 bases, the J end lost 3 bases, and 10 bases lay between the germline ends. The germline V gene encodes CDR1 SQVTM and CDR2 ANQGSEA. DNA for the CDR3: TGCAGCGCCGGTGGGGATGGGGCCAACGTCCTGACTTTC. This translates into CSAGGDGANVLTF.